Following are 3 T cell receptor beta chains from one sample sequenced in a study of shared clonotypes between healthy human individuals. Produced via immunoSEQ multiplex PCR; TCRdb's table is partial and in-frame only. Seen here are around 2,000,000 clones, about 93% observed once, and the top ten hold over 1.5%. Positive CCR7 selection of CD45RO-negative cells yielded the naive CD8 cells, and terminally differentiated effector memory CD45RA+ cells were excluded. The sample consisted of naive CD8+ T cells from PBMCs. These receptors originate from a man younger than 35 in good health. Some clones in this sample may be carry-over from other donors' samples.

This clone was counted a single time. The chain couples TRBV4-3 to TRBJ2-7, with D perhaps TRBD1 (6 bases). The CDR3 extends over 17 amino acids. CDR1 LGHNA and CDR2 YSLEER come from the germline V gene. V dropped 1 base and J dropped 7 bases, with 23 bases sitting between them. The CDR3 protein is CASSQVAWGRPLREQYF. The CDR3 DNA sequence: TGCGCCAGCAGCCAAGTCGCCTGGGGGCGACCACTACGAGAGCAGTACTTC.

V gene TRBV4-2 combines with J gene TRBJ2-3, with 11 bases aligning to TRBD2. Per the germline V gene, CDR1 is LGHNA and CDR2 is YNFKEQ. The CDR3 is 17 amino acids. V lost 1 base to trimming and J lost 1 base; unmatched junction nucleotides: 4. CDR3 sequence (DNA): TGTGCCAGCAGCCAAGTAGCGGGAGGGCCGGGCACAGATACGCAGTATTTT. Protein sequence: CASSQVAGGPGTDTQYF.

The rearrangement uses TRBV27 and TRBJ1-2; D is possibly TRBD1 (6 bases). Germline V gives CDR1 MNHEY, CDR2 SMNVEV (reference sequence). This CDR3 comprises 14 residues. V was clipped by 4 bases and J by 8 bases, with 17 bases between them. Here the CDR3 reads CASSSFTGSLGYTF. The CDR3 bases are TGTGCCAGCAGTTCCTTTACAGGGTCACTCGGCTACACCTTC.